A single sample is the source of the 13 T cell receptor beta chains below, sequenced in a study of shared clonotypes between healthy human individuals (dated by TCRdb to the early 2020s). For the CD8 naive samples, CD45RO-negative cells were positively selected for CCR7, yielding a CD45RA+CCR7+ population from which TemRA cells were excluded. The receptor library was made with the immunoSEQ multiplex PCR assay. The table comes from immuneACCESS by way of TCRdb, which keeps in-frame sequences with V and J called. Part of the clones is missing from these tables; in studies checked, under half for an unresolved V gene and the rest for unknown reasons. The table for this sample lists about 590,000 clones; 95% to 96% of them were counted only once. Together, the top ten hold less than 0.13% of the sample. Sequenced: naive CD8+ T cells sorted from blood. Sample cell subset or site, as interpreted from the label and publication: CD45RA+CCR7+. These receptors were collected from a woman in her 30s in good health.

This rearrangement joins TRBV28 to TRBJ2-1; D perhaps matches TRBD2 (5 bases). Germline-derived CDR1 and CDR2 are MDHEN and SYDVKM. V lost 7 bases to trimming and J lost 8 bases, with 18 bases between them. CDR3 size: 14 residues. CDR3: CASTFGLPADEQFF. CDR3 nucleotide sequence: TGTGCCAGCACTTTTGGACTCCCGGCAGATGAGCAGTTCTTC. Full variable domain (missing parts from reference TRBV28 and TRBJ2-1): DVKVTQSSRYLVKRTGEKVFLECVQDMDHENMFWYRQDPGLGLRLIYFSYDVKMKEKGDIPEGYSVSREKKERFSLILESASTNQTSMYLCASTFGLPADEQFFGPGTRLTVL.

The chain has TRBV28 and TRBJ1-5; unclear D gene. The CDR3 sequence is 13 residues long. Germline CDR1 and CDR2: MDHEN and SYDVKM. The V end lost 5 bases, the J end lost 11 bases, and 16 bases lay between the germline ends. This CDR3 is CASSPRAFEAQHF. The CDR3 region has the DNA TGTGCCAGCAGTCCCCGGGCCTTCGAGGCCCAGCATTTT. Variable domain in full (rest from reference TRBV28 and TRBJ1-5): DVKVTQSSRYLVKRTGEKVFLECVQDMDHENMFWYRQDPGLGLRLIYFSYDVKMKEKGDIPEGYSVSREKKERFSLILESASTNQTSMYLCASSPRAFEAQHFGDGTRLSIL.

The chain links TRBV29-1 to TRBJ1-2; 9 bases fit TRBD1. Per the germline V gene, CDR1 is SQVTM and CDR2 is ANQGSEA. The CDR3 loop spans 17 amino acids. With V trimmed by 1 base and J by 4 bases, 13 bases remained unmatched. Here the CDR3 reads CSVEAPGQGSFGYGYTF. Written as DNA, the CDR3 is TGCAGCGTTGAAGCACCGGGACAGGGAAGTTTTGGCTATGGCTACACCTTC.

Points on this clone: A read error may produce the germline difference seen at one junction end. The chain employs TRBV11-2 and TRBJ2-1, with 7 bases identical to TRBD2. CDR3 length: 13 amino acids. The germline V gene has CDR1 SGHAT and CDR2 FQNNGV. This chain's CDR3 is CVSSWTSYDEQFF. Here the CDR3 DNA reads TGTGTCAGCAGCTGGACTAGTTATGATGAGCAGTTCTTC.

The chain carries TRBV4-1 and TRBJ2-1; D could derive from TRBD1 or TRBD2 (5 bases each). The CDR3 is 13 amino acids. The V and J ends lost 3 bases and 8 bases respectively, with 11 bases between them. Germline V gives CDR1 MGHRA, CDR2 YSYEKL. CDR3 DNA: TGCGCCAGCAGCCAGGGACGTCGGTATGAGCAGTTCTTC. It codes for CASSQGRRYEQFF.

The chain employs TRBV7-9 and TRBJ2-1; TRBD2 matches 12 bases. The junction had 6 bases not matched to a gene; V was cut back by 6 bases and J by 3 bases. This CDR3 contains 16 residues. CDR1 is SEHNR and CDR2 is FQNEAQ in the germline V gene (reference sequence). In nucleotides, the CDR3 is TGTGCCAGCAGTGGGGCTAGCGGGAGGGACTACAATGAGCAGTTCTTC. This encodes CASSGASGRDYNEQFF.

The J gene is TRBJ1-3, the V gene TRBV28; 11 bases line up with TRBD1. CDR3 length: 14 residues. Trimming removed 8 bases from V and 1 base from J; junction bases left unmatched: 1. Germline values: CDR1 MDHEN, CDR2 SYDVKM. CDR3 in amino acids: CASRDRGSGNTIYF. CDR3 nucleotides: TGTGCCAGCCGGGACAGGGGGTCTGGAAACACCATATATTTT.

The rearrangement links TRBV7-9 to TRBJ2-7; D could derive from TRBD1 or TRBD2 (5 bases each). The CDR3 runs 14 residues. Trimming took off 5 bases at V and 2 bases at J, with 13 bases between the two ends. Germline V lookup: CDR1 SEHNR, CDR2 FQNEAQ (reference sequence). CDR3 protein: CASSPFGAAYEQYF. The DNA of the CDR3 is TGTGCCAGCAGCCCCTTCGGGGCCGCCTACGAGCAGTACTTC.

The chain carries TRBV7-9 and TRBJ2-7, with 11 bases lining up with TRBD1. CDR1 SEHNR and CDR2 FQNEAQ come from the germline V gene (reference sequence). CDR3 size: 16 residues. The junction had 9 bases not matched to a gene; V was cut back by 4 bases and J by 4 bases. As DNA, the CDR3 is TGTGCCAGCAGCTCCGGGCCCGGGACAGGGGGATACGAGCAGTACTTC. Translation gives CASSSGPGTGGYEQYF.

J is TRBJ1-4 and V is TRBV27, with D tentatively TRBD1 (6 bases). Trimming removed 7 bases at V and 8 bases at J, with 26 bases between. The CDR3 contains 17 residues. Germline V gene lookup returns CDR1 MNHEY and CDR2 SMNVEV (reference sequence). The CDR3 loop is CASTISGGGHGKEKLFF. CDR3 bases: TGTGCCAGCACTATCTCGGGGGGGGGCCACGGGAAGGAAAAACTGTTTTTT.

J is TRBJ2-7 and V is TRBV5-4; D gene ambiguous. V lost 4 bases to trimming and J lost 2 bases, with 7 bases between them. The CDR3 consists of 12 residues. The germline V gene encodes CDR1 SGHNT and CDR2 YYREEE (reference sequence). CDR3 sequence: CASSIIPYEQYF. The CDR3 DNA reads TGTGCCAGCAGCATAATCCCCTACGAGCAGTACTTC. Full variable domain (remainder filled in from reference TRBV5-4 and TRBJ2-7): ETGVTQSPTHLIKTRGQQVTLRCSSQSGHNTVSWYQQALGQGPQFIFQYYREEENGRGNFPPRFSGLQFPNYSSELNVNALELDDSALYLCASSIIPYEQYFGPGTRLTVT.

The rearrangement joins TRBV7-6 to TRBJ2-5; D not resolved. The ends were cut back, 3 bases at V and 3 bases at J, with 5 bases in the middle. Germline V lookup: CDR1 SGHVS, CDR2 FNYEAQ. The CDR3 runs 12 residues. The CDR3: CASSLWKETQYF. The CDR3 DNA is TGTGCCAGCAGCTTGTGGAAAGAGACCCAGTACTTC.

The V call is TRBV28, the J call TRBJ2-7; 7 bases match TRBD1. This CDR3 spans 15 amino acids. Germline values: CDR1 MDHEN, CDR2 SYDVKM. The J segment lost 2 bases and the V segment lost 5 bases, leaving 9 bases of the junction unmatched. The CDR3 reads CASSPRGQGAYEQYF. The CDR3 DNA sequence: TGTGCCAGCAGTCCCCGCGGCCAGGGGGCCTACGAGCAGTACTTC.